Given below is one T cell receptor beta chain in context. The antigen is not known. This CDR3 has 13 amino acids. With 5 bases removed from V and 0 bases from J, the gap between germline ends came to 7 bases. CDR1 is MDHEN, CDR2 SYDVKM, per germline. Stated time point: cycle 4 day 1 (C4D1), after more than five weeks of nivolumab. Each of the patients experienced relapse following autologous stem cell transplantation, and their brentuximab vedotin exposure differed. Isolation of CD4+ T cells from thawed PBMCs was performed by magnetic negative selection. This sample is drawn from a study of PD-1 blockade in classical Hodgkin lymphoma. Whole-study context: Patients were treated with nivolumab at 3 mg/kg, and this was given intravenously every 2 weeks. The study's findings and limits: Complete responders entered with baseline diversity on par with newly diagnosed patients, the results showed.

Sequencing was performed with immunoSEQ multiplex PCR; in TCRdb, only in-frame clones are kept and a portion is missing. The repertoire holds more than 10,000 clones, with almost 90% as singletons. This TCR derives from a human donor with classical Hodgkin lymphoma. The sample was CD4+ T cells from blood, taken before the fourth cycle of nivolumab. This chain uses TRBV28 with TRBJ1-1; D is uncertain. The DNA of the CDR3 is TGTGCCAGCAGTCCCCATATGAACACTGAAGCTTTCTTT. Translated, it gives CASSPHMNTEAFF.